This note documents a single TCR beta chain sequence. Measured with immunoSEQ multiplex PCR; TCRdb has only the in-frame clones, and not every one. The sample contains 250,000 to 300,000 clones, 89% of which appear only once. The CDR3 is 14 amino acids. CDR1 and CDR2 from the germline V gene are SGDLS and YYNGEE. V lost 0 bases and J lost 4, with 10 bases in between. The entry originates in a study of blood T cell repertoires in COVID-19. The chain joins TRBV9 to TRBJ1-2, with D perhaps matching TRBD1 (5 bases). The sequence derives from a woman in her thirties or forties who had recovered from COVID-19. Sequenced: peripheral blood. CDR3 DNA sequence: TGTGCCAGCAGCGTAGAAGGGGAGGGCTATGGCTACACCTTC. It codes for CASSVEGEGYGYTF.